A single sample gave rise to the 30 T cell receptor beta chains below, sequenced in a study of blood T cell repertoires in COVID-19. The data were produced by immunoSEQ multiplex PCR, yet TCRdb's version contains in-frame clones alone and is incomplete. This sample has some 140,000 clones, with 79% found just once. Sequencing was done on a sample of peripheral blood. These TCRs come from a man aged 55 to 69 with acute or convalescent COVID-19.

CDR3 region: CASSPTGVSLDAFF. Here the CDR3 DNA reads TGTGCCAGCAGCCCGACAGGGGTATCGTTAGACGCTTTCTTT. This chain joins TRBV11-2 and TRBJ1-1, with 8 nucleotides matching TRBD1. The germline V gene has CDR1 SGHAT and CDR2 FQNNGV. This CDR3 spans 14 amino acids. Losses at the gene ends were 5 bases for V and 11 bases for J; bases not matched to a gene: 13.

This sequence joins TRBV27 and TRBJ2-2; 7 bases match TRBD1. J lost 0 bases, V lost 6 bases, and 4 bases had no gene match. This CDR3 comprises 15 residues. Per germline, CDR1 MNHEY and CDR2 SMNVEV (reference sequence). CDR3 in amino acids: CASSRQGPNTGELFF. CDR3 DNA sequence: TGTGCCAGCAGCCGACAGGGCCCGAACACCGGGGAGCTGTTTTTT.

This clone appeared a few times. The V gene is TRBV6-1, the J gene TRBJ1-2; possible D gene TRBD1, 6 bases. Per the germline V gene, CDR1 is MNHNS and CDR2 is SASEGT. The V end was cut by 2 bases, the J end by 6 bases, with 16 bases between. This CDR3 is 15 amino acids long. The CDR3 sequence: CASSETDSRGDGYTF. CDR3 sequence (DNA): TGTGCCAGCAGTGAAACGGACAGTCGAGGGGATGGCTACACCTTC.

The CDR3 DNA reads as TGTGCCAGCAGCTTACTCCAGCGGACCTACGAGCAGTACTTC. Its protein is CASSLLQRTYEQYF. The chain combines TRBV11-2 with TRBJ2-7, with a weak D call TRBD2 (5 bases). This CDR3 is built from 14 residues. Deletions cut 2 bases from V and 2 bases from J, with 10 bases between. Germline values: CDR1 SGHAT, CDR2 FQNNGV. The full variable domain, in which reference TRBV11-2 and TRBJ2-7 provide the parts outside the CDR3, is EAGVAQSPRYKIIEKRQSVAFWCNPISGHATLYWYQQILGQGPKLLIQFQNNGVVDDSQLPKDRFSAERLKGVDSTLKIQPAKLEDSAVYLCASSLLQRTYEQYFGPGTRLTVT.

The genes are TRBV4-2 and TRBJ1-1; TRBD1 matches 7 bases. Germline lookup yields CDR1 LGHNA and CDR2 YNFKEQ. The junction had 7 bases not matched to a gene; V was cut back by 2 bases and J by 7 bases. CDR3 length: 14 residues. CDR3 protein: CASSQIRQGGEAFF. The DNA of the CDR3 is TGTGCCAGCAGCCAAATCCGGCAGGGGGGTGAAGCTTTCTTT.

The chain uses TRBV7-9 and TRBJ2-2; D is unclear. Germline CDR1 and CDR2: SEHNR and FQNEAQ (reference sequence). The CDR3 length is 13 residues. The ends were cut back, 3 bases at V and 7 bases at J, with 9 bases in the middle. The CDR3 region has the DNA TGTGCCAGCAGCTTCGTGGCAAGCGGGGAGCTGTTTTTT. Translated: CASSFVASGELFF. The full variable domain, completed using reference TRBV7-9 and TRBJ2-2, is DTGVSQNPRHKITKRGQNVTFRCDPISEHNRLYWYRQTLGQGPEFLTYFQNEAQLEKSRLLSDRFSAERPKGSFSTLEIQRTEQGDSAMYLCASSFVASGELFFGEGSRLTVL.

The chain uses TRBV6-1 and TRBJ1-2, with TRBD1 matching 7 bases. V was clipped by 1 base and J by 8 bases; unmatched bases: 10. This CDR3 is built from 15 residues. Germline loops: CDR1 MNHNS, CDR2 SASEGT. The CDR3 here is CASSEGWDRGLGYTF. In nucleotides, the CDR3 is TGTGCCAGCAGTGAAGGCTGGGACAGAGGCTTGGGCTACACCTTC.

This sequence joins TRBV7-9 and TRBJ2-1; tentatively, D is TRBD1 (5 bases). Germline loops: CDR1 SEHNR, CDR2 FQNEAQ (reference sequence). This CDR3 region has 14 residues. The V and J ends lost 0 bases and 5 bases respectively, with 8 bases between them. The DNA of the CDR3 is TGTGCCAGCAGCTTAGCGCAAGGGGACAATGAGCAGTTCTTC. It yields the protein CASSLAQGDNEQFF.

The V call is TRBV5-1, the J call TRBJ2-7; TRBD2 aligns across 8 bases. This CDR3 has 15 amino acids. V gave up 3 bases and J gave up 2 bases; unmatched junction bases: 7. Germline V gives CDR1 SGHRS, CDR2 YFSETQ. CDR3 bases: TGCGCCAGCAGCTCCACTAGCGGCACAGCCTACGAGCAGTACTTC. This codes for CASSSTSGTAYEQYF.

V usage is TRBV7-2 and J usage is TRBJ1-1, with D unclear. Per germline, CDR1 SGHTA and CDR2 FQGNSA. Trimming took 3 bases from V and 8 from J, leaving 10 bases between them. The CDR3 is made up of 12 amino acids. The CDR3 DNA follows: TGTGCCAGCAGCTTGGGAGCCTACGAAGCTTTCTTT. Translating gives CASSLGAYEAFF.

This chain connects TRBV5-1 to TRBJ2-2; 14 nucleotides align to TRBD2. The CDR3 totals 14 residues. The ends lost 9 bases at V and 5 bases at J; junction bases unmatched: 3. From germline, CDR1 is SGHRS and CDR2 YFSETQ. CDR3 loop: CATGTSGSTGELFF. The CDR3 nucleotides read TGCGCCACAGGGACTAGCGGGAGTACCGGGGAGCTGTTTTTT. Full variable domain (outside the CDR3, taken from reference TRBV5-1 and TRBJ2-2): KAGVTQTPRYLIKTRGQQVTLSCSPISGHRSVSWYQQTPGQGLQFLFEYFSETQRNKGNFPGRFSGRQFSNSRSEMNVSTLELGDSALYLCATGTSGSTGELFFGEGSRLTVL.

The V gene is TRBV5-6, the J gene TRBJ1-4; TRBD1 aligns across 9 bases. Germline CDR1 reads SGHDT; CDR2 reads YYEEEE. The CDR3 runs to 19 residues. J gave up 10 bases and V 2 bases, and 21 bases lay outside the gene matches. The CDR3 DNA sequence: TGTGCCAGCAGCTTATCCGGGACAGGGAGTGCCCAAAATATCGGAAAACTGTTTTTT. Translating gives CASSLSGTGSAQNIGKLFF. Full variable domain (outside the CDR3, taken from reference TRBV5-6 and TRBJ1-4): DAGVTQSPTHLIKTRGQQVTLRCSPKSGHDTVSWYQQALGQGPQFIFQYYEEEERQRGNFPDRFSGHQFPNYSSELNVNALLLGDSALYLCASSLSGTGSAQNIGKLFFGSGTQLSVL.

The V call is TRBV10-2, the J call TRBJ1-4; a possible D gene is TRBD1 (6 bases). V dropped 7 bases and J dropped 1 base, with 16 bases sitting between them. Germline V gives CDR1 WSHSY, CDR2 SAAADI. CDR3 size: 16 residues. The CDR3 spells CASTPGGGGTNEKLFF. The CDR3 DNA is TGCGCCAGCACCCCGGGGGGGGGCGGAACTAATGAAAAACTGTTTTTT.

This sequence joins TRBV4-1 and TRBJ1-5, with 8 bases aligning to TRBD1. Trimming removed 1 base from V and 9 bases from J; junction bases left unmatched: 11. CDR3 size: 16 residues. CDR1 and CDR2 (germline): MGHRA, YSYEKL. The CDR3 region has the DNA TGCGCCAGCAGCCAAGGTCCGGGACAGGCGGAGGGGCCCCAGCATTTT. As protein: CASSQGPGQAEGPQHF.

V and J are TRBV6-1 and TRBJ2-1; D is perhaps TRBD1 (6 bases). The V gene's germline CDR1 is MNHNS and CDR2 SASEGT. The CDR3 consists of 15 residues. Trimming pared 3 bases from V and 7 bases from J, leaving 16 bases between. The CDR3 region is CASSDGAQGRNEQFF. CDR3 nucleotide sequence: TGTGCCAGCAGTGATGGAGCACAGGGAAGGAATGAGCAGTTCTTC.

V is TRBV6-5 and J is TRBJ1-5; TRBD1 aligns across 7 bases. The J segment lost 2 bases and the V segment lost 3 bases, leaving 7 bases of the junction unmatched. Germline V gives CDR1 MNHEY, CDR2 SVGAGI. The CDR3 extends over 16 amino acids. The CDR3 DNA follows: TGTGCCAGCAGTTATAAACAGGGGAACGGCAATCAGCCCCAGCATTTT. Amino acid sequence: CASSYKQGNGNQPQHF.

The chain employs TRBV7-2 and TRBJ2-6; D may be TRBD1 (5 bases). Germline values: CDR1 SGHTA, CDR2 FQGNSA. V lost 2 bases and J lost 4, with 15 bases in between. This CDR3 has 17 amino acids. As DNA, the CDR3 is TGTGCCAGCAGCTTATTGAAGGGGATGACAGGGGCCAACGTCCTGACTTTC. It is translated as CASSLLKGMTGANVLTF.

This clone was recorded once. The chain links TRBV19 to TRBJ1-1, with a weak D call TRBD1 (6 bases). CDR1 and CDR2 (germline): LNHDA, SQIVND (reference sequence). V was clipped by 6 bases and J by 0 bases, with 11 bases between them. This CDR3 comprises 14 residues. CDR3 in DNA: TGTGCCAGTAGCTCAGGGGTCATGAACACTGAAGCTTTCTTT. The encoded protein is CASSSGVMNTEAFF.

In this sample, this clone turned up a few times. The rearrangement joins TRBV11-2 to TRBJ1-3; 8 bases are a match to TRBD1. Germline values: CDR1 SGHAT, CDR2 FQNNGV. Trimming cost V 3 bases and J 2 bases; bases outside gene matches: 6. The CDR3 is 16 amino acids. The CDR3 reads CASSFGTGRTGNTIYF. The CDR3 region has the DNA TGTGCCAGCAGCTTTGGGACAGGACGGACTGGAAACACCATATATTTT.

The V gene is TRBV2, the J gene TRBJ2-7, with a tentative D call TRBD2 (5 bases). Trimming took 4 bases from V and 6 from J, leaving 16 bases between them. Germline V gene sequence: CDR1 SNHLY, CDR2 FYNNEI. The CDR3 covers 14 residues. The CDR3 region is CASSAARRFSEQYF. The CDR3 nucleotides are TGTGCCAGCAGTGCGGCGAGGAGGTTCTCCGAGCAGTACTTC.

The chain recombines TRBV6-4 with TRBJ2-1; 13 nucleotides align to TRBD2. The germline gives CDR1 MRHNA, CDR2 SNTAGT. V lost 3 bases and J lost 7; bases outside the gene matches: 0. This CDR3 region has 14 residues. The CDR3 sequence: CASSELAGGNEQFF. DNA for the CDR3: TGTGCCAGCAGTGAACTAGCGGGAGGGAATGAGCAGTTCTTC.

The V call is TRBV11-1, the J call TRBJ1-2; possibly TRBD1 for D (6 bases). CDR1 and CDR2 (germline): SGHAT, FQDESV (reference sequence). V was shortened by 5 bases and J by 5 bases, with 12 bases between the two germline ends. This CDR3 spans 13 amino acids. The DNA of the CDR3 is TGTGCCAGCAGCCTCGACAGGCAGTATGGCTACACCTTC. Translating gives CASSLDRQYGYTF.

V gene TRBV5-1 combines with J gene TRBJ2-1; the D gene is possibly TRBD2 (6 bases). V was trimmed by 0 bases and J by 0 bases, leaving 19 bases between them. Germline CDR1 is SGHRS and CDR2 is YFSETQ. The CDR3 runs 19 residues. CDR3 DNA: TGCGCCAGCAGCTTGGCCGGGCGCGGGGCCTCTAGCTCCTACAATGAGCAGTTCTTC. Translating it yields CASSLAGRGASSSYNEQFF.

The J gene is TRBJ1-2, the V gene TRBV5-4; D not certain. Germline V gives CDR1 SGHNT, CDR2 YYREEE (reference sequence). The germline V and J ends were trimmed by 0 bases and 8 bases, with 14 bases remaining between them. This CDR3 spans 14 amino acids. CDR3 nucleotide sequence: TGTGCCAGCAGCTTGGACTCAATTCCTTCGGGCTACACCTTC. It encodes CASSLDSIPSGYTF.

The gene calls are TRBV7-2 and TRBJ2-7; 9 bases fit TRBD2. Germline V gene data show CDR1 as SGHTA and CDR2 as FQGNSA. There are 15 residues in the CDR3. V was clipped by 1 base and J by 3 bases; unmatched bases: 4. Here the CDR3 reads CASSLGATSGYEQYF. The CDR3 nucleotides are TGTGCCAGCAGCTTAGGGGCGACTAGCGGCTACGAGCAGTACTTC.

The chain has TRBV9 and TRBJ1-5, with unresolved D. V dropped 3 bases and J dropped 3 bases, with 13 bases sitting between them. The germline gives CDR1 SGDLS, CDR2 YYNGEE. The CDR3 consists of 15 residues. CDR3 coding DNA: TGTGCCAGCAGCGCCACCGATAGCCTCAATCAGCCCCAGCATTTT. Translation gives CASSATDSLNQPQHF.

This clone was picked up a small number of times. This chain uses TRBV5-1 with TRBJ1-6; a weak D match, TRBD1 (6 bases). This CDR3 is built from 16 residues. CDR1 and CDR2 from the germline V gene are SGHRS and YFSETQ. The ends were cut back, 2 bases at V and 1 base at J, with 10 bases in the middle. CDR3 nucleotides: TGCGCCAGCAGCTTAACAACAGGGTCCTATAATTCACCCCTCCACTTT. This codes for CASSLTTGSYNSPLHF.

This clone has just one count. The V and J genes are TRBV28 and TRBJ2-3; D remains ambiguous. The CDR3 totals 14 residues. Trimming pared 3 bases from V and 2 bases from J, leaving 9 bases between. CDR1 and CDR2 (germline): MDHEN, SYDVKM. CDR3 bases: TGTGCCAGCAGTTTTCTCCGCGACACAGATACGCAGTATTTT. This encodes CASSFLRDTDTQYF.

The chain employs TRBV5-4 and TRBJ1-2, with D unclear. V was pared by 0 bases and J by 6 bases, with 6 bases between. This CDR3 has 12 amino acids. CDR1 is SGHNT and CDR2 is YYREEE in the germline V gene (reference sequence). CDR3 bases: TGTGCCAGCAGCTTGGGCGGAGATGGCTACACCTTC. Residues: CASSLGGDGYTF.

As regards this clone: At the DNA level, this CDR3 is encoded by other sequences in the same sample as well. This sequence joins TRBV12-3 or TRBV12-4 and TRBJ2-6; D not resolved. V was pared by 3 bases and J by 4 bases, with 4 bases between. The CDR3 totals 13 residues. The CDR3 DNA follows: TGTGCCAGCAGTTTCTCCGGGGCCAACGTCCTGACTTTC. Translated: CASSFSGANVLTF.